The source of this T cell receptor beta chain is a study of T cells after yellow fever vaccination. Study details: Fractions low in cell number were prepared with SMART-Seq v4 Ultra Low Input.

The CDR3 has 13 residues. The V end was cut by 7 bases, the J end by 6 bases, with 13 bases between. Germline assignment: CDR1 SGHRS and CDR2 YFSETQ. This clonotype was recorded at least ten times. In TCRdb, the 5' RACE reads were re-called with MiXCR into one record per CDR3 protein. Here the sample spans some 32,000 distinct CDR3 sequences, about 6.6% being singletons. The chain carries TRBV5-1 and TRBJ2-2; D perhaps matches TRBD1 (6 bases). The sequence derives from a man aged 18 to 35 who received the YFV17D yellow fever vaccine. Sequenced material: PBMCs, either bulk or a sorted T-cell subset (CD4+, CD8+, memory, or dextramer-sorted; not recorded which), taken on the day of the first yellow fever vaccination. The CDR3 loop reads CASCIQGPGELFF. The CDR3 region has the DNA TGCGCCAGCTGCATACAGGGCCCCGGGGAGCTGTTTTTT. The entire variable domain, with the rest obtained from reference TRBV5-1 and TRBJ2-2, is as follows: KAGVTQTPRYLIKTRGQQVTLSCSPISGHRSVSWYQQTPGQGLQFLFEYFSETQRNKGNFPGRFSGRQFSNSRSEMNVSTLELGDSALYLCASCIQGPGELFFGEGSRLTVL.